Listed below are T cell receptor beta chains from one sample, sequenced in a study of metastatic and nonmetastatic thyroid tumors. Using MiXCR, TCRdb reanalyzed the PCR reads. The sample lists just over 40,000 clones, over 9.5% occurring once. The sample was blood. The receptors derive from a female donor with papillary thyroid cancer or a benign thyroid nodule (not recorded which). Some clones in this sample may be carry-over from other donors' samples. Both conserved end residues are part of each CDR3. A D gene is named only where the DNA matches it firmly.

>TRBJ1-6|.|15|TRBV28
CASSLSGRGNSPLHF
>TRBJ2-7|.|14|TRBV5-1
CASSVDSRSYEQYF
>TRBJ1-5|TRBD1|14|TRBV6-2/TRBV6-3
CASSRRGQNQPQHF
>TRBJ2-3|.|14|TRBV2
CASSVRVSTDTQYF
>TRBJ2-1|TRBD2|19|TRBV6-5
CASTRTSGSIASSYNEQFF
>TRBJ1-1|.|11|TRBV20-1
CSAKGNTEAFF
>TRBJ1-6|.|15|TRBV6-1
CASIPSGGSNSPLHF
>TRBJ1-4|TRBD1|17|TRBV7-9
CASSLDRQGITNEKLFF
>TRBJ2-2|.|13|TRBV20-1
CSAPDSHTGELFF
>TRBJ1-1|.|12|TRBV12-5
CASGGTNTEAFF
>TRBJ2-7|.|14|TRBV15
CATSRTSPSYEQYF
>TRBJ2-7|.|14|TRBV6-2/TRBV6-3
CASRNPGLPVEQYF
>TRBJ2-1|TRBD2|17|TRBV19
CASSIEIRAGGYNEQFF
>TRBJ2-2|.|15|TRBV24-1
CATSDLGADTGELFF
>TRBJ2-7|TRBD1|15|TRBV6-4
CASSDPWTGSYEQYF
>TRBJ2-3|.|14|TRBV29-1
CSVVGEMGTDTQYF
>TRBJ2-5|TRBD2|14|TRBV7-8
CASSLHLGGETQYF
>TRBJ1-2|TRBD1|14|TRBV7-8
CASSSRQGGYGYTF
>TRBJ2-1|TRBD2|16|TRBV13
CASSSDTSGQYNEQFF
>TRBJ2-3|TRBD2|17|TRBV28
CASSPQTSGARSDTQYF
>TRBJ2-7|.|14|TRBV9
CASSVGTLHYEQYF
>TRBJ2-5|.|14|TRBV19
CASSITGGQKTQYF
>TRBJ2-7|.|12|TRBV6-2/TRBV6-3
CASSNREYEQYF
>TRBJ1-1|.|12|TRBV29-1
CSVGGGNTEAFF
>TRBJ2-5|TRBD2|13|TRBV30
CAWSVAGGGTQYF
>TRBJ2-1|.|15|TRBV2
CASSSLDSDWGEQFF
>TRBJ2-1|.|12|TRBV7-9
CASSLTSTEQFF
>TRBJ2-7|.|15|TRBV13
CASSSHTGWIYEQYF
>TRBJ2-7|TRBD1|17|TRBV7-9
CASSRAIGQESSYEQYF
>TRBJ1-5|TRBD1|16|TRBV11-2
CASSAQGTYSNQPQHF
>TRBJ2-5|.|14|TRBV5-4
CASSLAPSWETQYF
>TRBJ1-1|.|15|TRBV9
CASKGSGGGGTEAFF
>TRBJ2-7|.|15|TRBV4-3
CASSQEPHRLYEQYF
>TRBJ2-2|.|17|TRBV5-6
CASSSWVWSGITGELFF
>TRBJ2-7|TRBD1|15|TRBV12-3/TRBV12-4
CASSLTGTGGFEQYF
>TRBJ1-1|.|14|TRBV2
CASSEGQGNTEAFF
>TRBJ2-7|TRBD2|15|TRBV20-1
CSASKPGLAVYEQYF
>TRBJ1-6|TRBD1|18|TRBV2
CASSSYGTGAVGNSPLHF
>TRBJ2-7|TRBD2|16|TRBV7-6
CASRSGLAGGRGEQYF
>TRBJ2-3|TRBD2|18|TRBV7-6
CASSSKVAGTSGTDTQYF
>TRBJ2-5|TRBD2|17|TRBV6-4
CASSPGTSGTIQETQYF
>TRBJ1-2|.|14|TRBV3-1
CASSQVRGTGGYTF
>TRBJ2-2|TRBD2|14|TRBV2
CASSAGGNTGELFF
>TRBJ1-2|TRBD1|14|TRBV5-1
CASSITGGAGGYTF
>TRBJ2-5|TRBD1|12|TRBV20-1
CSATDRGETQYF
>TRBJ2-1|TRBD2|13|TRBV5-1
CASRSGSGGEQFF
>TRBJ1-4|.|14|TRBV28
CASSRTVKNEKLFF
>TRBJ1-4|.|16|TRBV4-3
CASSQPSATGFGKLFF
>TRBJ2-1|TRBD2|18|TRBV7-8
CASSFGASGKASYNEQFF
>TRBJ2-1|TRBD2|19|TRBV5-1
CASSPRPGTSGRALDEQFF
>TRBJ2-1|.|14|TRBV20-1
CSAKLISSYNEQFF
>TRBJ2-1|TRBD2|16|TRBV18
CASSPGLAGGYNEQFF
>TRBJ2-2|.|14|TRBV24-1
CATSEGGAGVELFF
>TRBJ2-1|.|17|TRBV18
CASSPDKAGTSYNEQFF
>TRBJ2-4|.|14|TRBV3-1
CASSYGATKNIQYF
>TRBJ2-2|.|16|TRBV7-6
CASSLAWAGRSGELFF
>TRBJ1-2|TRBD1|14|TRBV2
CASRGPGQGYGYTF
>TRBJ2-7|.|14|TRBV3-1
CASSQDYGSYEQYF
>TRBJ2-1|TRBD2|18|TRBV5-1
CASSPPGLAGPYPVEQFF